The rows below give T cell receptor beta chains drawn from one sample of a study of metastatic and nonmetastatic thyroid tumors. From the PCR reads, TCRdb re-called clones with MiXCR. Among approximately 21,000 clones listed, 22% were seen once. The sample was adjacent normal tissue. These receptors were obtained from a female donor with papillary thyroid cancer or a benign thyroid nodule (not recorded which). Some clones in this sample may be carry-over from other donors' samples. CDR3s leave out the opening cysteine and the closing phenylalanine or tryptophan. D genes are given only for firm matches. Only some rows state a clone size, as once, few, many or a class for expanded clones.

v_call,d_call,j_call,clone_size,cdr3_aa
TRBV12-3/TRBV12-4,NA,TRBJ2-3,NA,ASSYGQPFTDTQY
TRBV2,NA,TRBJ1-2,few,ASREGRDHFYGYI
TRBV3-1,TRBD1,TRBJ1-3,many,ASSQGTGGNTIY
TRBV9,TRBD1,TRBJ1-3,medium-sized,ASSPWIGGAKAGNTIY
TRBV12-3/TRBV12-4,NA,TRBJ2-1,few,ASSLGQYNEQF
TRBV11-2,TRBD1,TRBJ1-1,medium-sized,ASSYRQGLTEAF
TRBV7-2,NA,TRBJ1-2,NA,ASSLSPPGYGYT
TRBV28,TRBD1,TRBJ1-1,medium-sized,ASRGTGAEAF
TRBV27,TRBD2,TRBJ2-2,NA,ASSGLAGGLTGELF
TRBV7-6,NA,TRBJ1-1,NA,ASSSGQTLNTEAF
TRBV9,TRBD2,TRBJ2-7,many,ASSAGDTSGETYEQY
TRBV7-2,NA,TRBJ2-2,NA,ASSRPDRRGGELF
TRBV24-1,TRBD1,TRBJ1-4,few,ATSGTGNEDEKLF
TRBV9,TRBD1,TRBJ2-2,few,ASSVAGTGLITGELF
TRBV20-1,TRBD1,TRBJ2-7,once,SAHSGTGVIYEQY
TRBV28,TRBD1,TRBJ1-1,many,ASSETGEGTEAF
TRBV28,TRBD1,TRBJ1-2,NA,ASSLGGQSGTYGYT
TRBV7-9,TRBD2,TRBJ2-3,many,ASSLLASGTDTQY
TRBV27,NA,TRBJ2-7,NA,ASSPSQLLYEQY
TRBV10-2,NA,TRBJ1-1,few,ASSGGVDTEAF
TRBV7-2,TRBD2,TRBJ2-7,NA,TSSLAASGGSYEQY
TRBV6-4,NA,TRBJ2-3,NA,ASSQQGGTYTQY